The 6 T cell receptor beta chains listed next were all sequenced from one sample in a study of T cell changes during pregnancy in multiple sclerosis. This table comes from immunoSEQ multiplex PCR, and its TCRdb copy is limited to in-frame clones, with some not included. The sample consists of tens of thousands of clones, 75% to 90% of them appearing once. The sequencing used peripheral blood, collected after pregnancy. These TCRs come from a female donor with multiple sclerosis, enrolled in a pregnancy study.

Note on this clone: Additional DNA sequences in this sample encode the identical CDR3. The gene calls are TRBV2 and TRBJ1-6; 8 nucleotides line up with TRBD1. Per the germline V gene, CDR1 is SNHLY and CDR2 is FYNNEI. The CDR3 has 15 amino acids. V was clipped by 6 bases and J by 8 bases; unmatched bases: 9. The CDR3 DNA is TGTGCCAGCAGGTTAGACAGGGGAGTTTATTCACCCCTCCACTTT. It encodes CASRLDRGVYSPLHF.

The rearrangement joins TRBV30 to TRBJ1-4, with no clear D. The CDR3 is 14 residues long. Germline V lookup: CDR1 GTSNPN, CDR2 SVGIG (reference sequence). Trimming stripped 0 bases from V and 7 bases from J, with 12 bases between. This CDR3 is CAWSVGAVGEKLFF. The CDR3 DNA sequence: TGTGCCTGGAGTGTAGGAGCTGTCGGTGAAAAACTGTTTTTT.

This sequence joins TRBV18 and TRBJ2-7; TRBD2 is a possible D gene (6 bases). V lost 8 bases to trimming and J lost 0 bases, with 17 bases between them. The CDR3 has 15 residues. Germline loops: CDR1 KGHSH, CDR2 LQKENI. The CDR3 DNA is TGTGCCAGCCGGAGGGAGGATTCCATCTCCTACGAGCAGTACTTC. Its protein is CASRREDSISYEQYF.

The V call is TRBV28, the J call TRBJ1-2, with D unresolved. CDR1 is MDHEN and CDR2 is SYDVKM in the germline V gene. Trimming stripped 3 bases from V and 0 bases from J, with 14 bases between. The CDR3 length is 16 residues. The chain's CDR3 is CASSFPLGGTNYGYTF. In nucleotides, the CDR3 is TGTGCCAGCAGTTTTCCCCTAGGAGGGACTAACTATGGCTACACCTTC.

This chain uses TRBV5-5 with TRBJ1-1; 8 bases fit TRBD1. V lost 4 bases, J lost 4 bases, and 3 bases stayed unmatched. The CDR3 has 13 residues. Germline values: CDR1 SGHKS, CDR2 YYEKEE (reference sequence). The CDR3 here is CASSGQGLTEAFF. DNA for the CDR3: TGTGCCAGCAGCGGACAGGGTCTCACTGAAGCTTTCTTT.

The chain links TRBV7-9 to TRBJ1-1, with 9 bases fitting TRBD1. CDR1 and CDR2 (germline): SEHNR, FQNEAQ (reference sequence). This CDR3 comprises 17 residues. Trimming cost V 2 bases and J 1 base; bases outside gene matches: 8. The CDR3 spells CASSLPGQGVGNTEAFF. In DNA, the CDR3 is TGTGCCAGCAGCTTACCGGGACAGGGAGTAGGGAACACTGAAGCTTTCTTT.